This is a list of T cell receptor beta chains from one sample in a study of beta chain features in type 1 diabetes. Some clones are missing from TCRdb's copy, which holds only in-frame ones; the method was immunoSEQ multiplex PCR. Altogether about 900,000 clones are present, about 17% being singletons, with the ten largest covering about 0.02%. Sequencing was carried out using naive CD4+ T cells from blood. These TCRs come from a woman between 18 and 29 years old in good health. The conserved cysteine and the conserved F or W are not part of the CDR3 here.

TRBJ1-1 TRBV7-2 ASSLSWQEAF
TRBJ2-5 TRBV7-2 ASRDRGRRETQY
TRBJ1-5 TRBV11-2 ASSLDSRNNQPQH
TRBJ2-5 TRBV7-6 ASSPLQGQETQY
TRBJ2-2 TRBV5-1 ASSGTGDTGELF
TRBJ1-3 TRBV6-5 ASGPSARNTIY
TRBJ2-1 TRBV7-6 ASSLEGNEQF
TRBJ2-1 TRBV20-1 SAPKTNEQF
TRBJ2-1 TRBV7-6 ASSLGLAAYNEQF
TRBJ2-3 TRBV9 ASSRADTQY
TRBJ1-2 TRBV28 ASSSVPGFGYT
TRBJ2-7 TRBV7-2 ASSSTSGRAYEQY
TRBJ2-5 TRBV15 ATSREATREQETQY
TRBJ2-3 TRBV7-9 ASSRNRLAGTDTQY
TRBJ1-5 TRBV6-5 ASLGQPQH
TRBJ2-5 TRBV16 ASSRRGLSGSPQETQY
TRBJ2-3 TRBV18 ASSPKPNTDTQY
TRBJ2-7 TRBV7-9 ASSLDSWARPNYEQY
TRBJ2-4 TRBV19 ASSISLNLAKNIQY
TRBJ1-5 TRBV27 ASSHDSSPGNQPQH
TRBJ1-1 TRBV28 ASSRGATSTEAF
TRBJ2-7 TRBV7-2 ASSPPLRGRVTYEQY
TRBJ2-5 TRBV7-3 ASSLAGAGETQY
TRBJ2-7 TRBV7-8 ASSTRTGAYEQY
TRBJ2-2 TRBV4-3 ASSQAGTSETGELF
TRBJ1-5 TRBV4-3 ASSQDAGYSNQPQH